The 27 T cell receptor beta chains below all came from one sample that was sequenced in a study of tumor and adjacent non-tumor tissue in lung cancer. TCRbeta libraries were built with three rounds of nested PCR, modified from ARM-PCR. One entry per CDR3 protein, called by TCRdb with MiXCR from the multiplex PCR reads. The table has some 100,000 distinct CDR3 sequences, 65% seen once; the top ten hold roughly 19%. No cell sorting was done before RNA was extracted from the tissue. The normal lung tissue was taken more than 3 cm from the tumor edge. Sequenced input: distant non-tumor lung tissue. These receptors were taken from a man aged 30 to 45 with non-small cell lung cancer.

This clonotype was observed at least ten times. This chain links TRBV6-6 with TRBJ2-7; 9 nucleotides agree with TRBD1. The V gene's germline CDR1 is MNHNY and CDR2 SVGAGI (reference sequence). V gave up 7 bases and J gave up 7 bases; unmatched junction bases: 5. The CDR3 sequence is 12 residues long. CDR3 bases: TGTGCCAGCACGACAGGGGGAAGGGAGCAGTACTTC. Encoded protein: CASTTGGREQYF.

V and J are TRBV24-1 and TRBJ2-7, with D perhaps TRBD1 (5 bases). The DNA matches TRBJ2-1 better at its end, which makes the J call doubtful. The CDR3 length is 16 residues. Looked up from germline, CDR1 is KGHDR and CDR2 is SFDVKD. As DNA, the CDR3 is TGTGCCACCGGTGGTTTGCTGGGGCCTTCCTACAATGAGCAGTTCTTC. Protein sequence: CATGGLLGPSYNEQFF.

This clonotype has more than one count but fewer than ten. Here the CDR3 reads CSARESVGQASTQYF. The DNA for the CDR3 is TGCAGTGCTAGAGAAAGTGTGGGACAAGCGAGTACGCAGTATTTT. The rearrangement joins TRBV20-1 to TRBJ2-3, with D possibly being TRBD1 (6 bases). The CDR3 extends over 15 amino acids. V was pared by 0 bases and J by 8 bases, with 18 bases between. Germline values: CDR1 DFQATT, CDR2 SNEGSKA (reference sequence).

About this clonotype itself: Germline and junction disagree at one end, which may indicate a read error. The V call is TRBV11-2, the J call TRBJ2-7; D gene uncertain. Germline V gives CDR1 SGHAT, CDR2 FQNNGV. The length of the CDR3 is 15 residues. The DNA for the CDR3 is TGTGCCAGCAACCCCATCACGACTCTCTCCTACGAGCAGTGCTTC. Translating it yields CASNPITTLSYEQCF.

Concerning this clonotype itself: A read error may be the cause here, since a much bigger clone is one base away. CDR3: CASSPAGGPNIGELFF. For the CDR3, the DNA is TGTGCCAGCAGCCCGGCGGGGGGGCCGAACATCGGGGAGCTGTTTTTT. The V gene is TRBV5-4, the J gene TRBJ2-2, with TRBD2 identical over 9 bases. Germline V gene lookup returns CDR1 SGHNT and CDR2 YYREEE (reference sequence). This CDR3 is 16 amino acids long. Full variable domain (rest looked up from reference TRBV5-4 and TRBJ2-2): ETGVTQSPTHLIKTRGQQVTLRCSSQSGHNTVSWYQQALGQGPQFIFQYYREEENGRGNFPPRFSGLQFPNYSSELNVNALELDDSALYLCASSPAGGPNIGELFFGEGSRLTVL.

On this clonotype: A much bigger clone sits one base away, suggesting this may be a read error. This chain uses TRBV24-1 with TRBJ2-1; no firm D call. There are 14 residues in the CDR3. Germline loops: CDR1 KGHDR, CDR2 SFDVKD. CDR3 nucleotides: TGTGCCACCAGTGATCCCATGGACGGAAATGAGCAGCTCTTC. Its protein product is CATSDPMDGNEQLF.

This chain links TRBV5-6 with TRBJ1-4; 8 bases match TRBD1. Germline CDR1 and CDR2: SGHDT and YYEEEE. V trimming: 9 bases; J trimming: 8 bases; junction bases outside the gene matches: 12. CDR3 size: 14 residues. The CDR3 region is CAKSSRGRGEKLFF. In DNA form, the CDR3 reads TGTGCCAAGAGCTCCAGGGGGCGAGGGGAAAAACTGTTTTTT.

The chain joins TRBV7-9 to TRBJ2-5, with 8 nucleotides matching TRBD2. The germline V gene encodes CDR1 SEHNR and CDR2 FQNEAQ (reference sequence). J lost 1 base, V lost 2 bases, and 6 bases had no gene match. The CDR3 spans 16 residues. In DNA form, the CDR3 reads TGTGCCAGCAGCTTAACAGTAGCGGGGCCCCAAGAGACCCAGTACTTC. It translates to CASSLTVAGPQETQYF.

Turning to this clonotype: An end of the junction differs from the germline gene, which may be a read error. The J gene is TRBJ2-2, the V gene TRBV30; D gene unclear. Germline CDR1 reads GTSNPN; CDR2 reads SVGIG (reference sequence). The CDR3 spans 12 residues. The CDR3 sequence is CAWSGNTEELFF. As DNA, the CDR3 is TGTGCCTGGAGTGGGAACACCGAGGAGCTGTTTTTT.

On this clonotype: Compared with germline, one end of the junction differs, possibly owing to a read error. The chain uses TRBV4-1 and TRBJ2-7; D remains unclear. Germline V gene data show CDR1 as MGHRA and CDR2 as YSYEKL. The CDR3 totals 16 residues. The CDR3 DNA reads as TGCACCAGCAGCCAAGGTGAGACGGAAGGTACGTACGAGCAGTACTTC. Amino acids: CTSSQGETEGTYEQYF.

The chain carries TRBV11-2 and TRBJ2-2; 9 nucleotides align to TRBD1. Germline V lookup: CDR1 SGHAT, CDR2 FQNNGV. V gave up 7 bases and J gave up 6 bases; unmatched junction bases: 6. The CDR3 runs to 14 residues. The CDR3 protein is CASITGGPAGELFF. CDR3 coding DNA: TGTGCCAGCATTACAGGGGGCCCAGCCGGGGAGCTGTTTTTT. The full variable domain, rest sourced from reference TRBV11-2 and TRBJ2-2, is EAGVAQSPRYKIIEKRQSVAFWCNPISGHATLYWYQQILGQGPKLLIQFQNNGVVDDSQLPKDRFSAERLKGVDSTLKIQPAKLEDSAVYLCASITGGPAGELFFGEGSRLTVL.

This clonotype was detected a few times. The rearrangement uses TRBV11-2 and TRBJ2-5; a weak D match, TRBD2 (6 bases). V lost 7 bases and J lost 4, with 25 bases in between. The CDR3 sequence is 17 residues long. The V gene's germline CDR1 is SGHAT and CDR2 FQNNGV. Here the CDR3 reads CASTVELQEGWGETQYF. DNA for the CDR3: TGTGCCAGCACCGTAGAACTCCAGGAGGGATGGGGAGAGACCCAGTACTTC.

This clonotype turned up a few times. An end of the junction does not agree with germline; a read error may underlie this. This chain joins TRBV11-2 and TRBJ2-5, with TRBD2 identical over 10 bases. CDR1 and CDR2 (germline): SGHAT, FQNNGV. The CDR3 is made up of 18 amino acids. CDR3 protein: CAISSPAGGETGQESQYF. In DNA form, the CDR3 reads TGTGCCATCAGCTCGCCAGCGGGAGGGGAAACGGGCCAAGAGTCCCAGTACTTC.

The CDR3: CSARGIGSSPLHF. For the CDR3, the DNA is TGCAGTGCTAGGGGGATAGGGAGCTCGCCCCTCCACTTT. The chain joins TRBV20-1 to TRBJ1-6, with D hard to call. Germline V gene sequence: CDR1 DFQATT, CDR2 SNEGSKA (reference sequence). The V end was cut by 3 bases, the J end by 13 bases, with 16 bases between. The CDR3 has 13 amino acids.

This clonotype was seen a few times. CDR3 region: CATRRTNDSYNEQFF. CDR3 nucleotides: TGTGCCACCCGTAGGACAAACGATTCCTACAATGAGCAGTTCTTC. The chain is built from TRBV24-1 and TRBJ2-1, with a weak D call TRBD1 (5 bases). This CDR3 comprises 15 residues. Germline CDR1 reads KGHDR; CDR2 reads SFDVKD. The V end was cut by 9 bases, the J end by 1 base, with 15 bases between.

A remark on this clonotype: A read error may produce the germline difference seen at one junction end. The rearrangement joins TRBV6-5 to TRBJ2-3; possibly TRBD2 for D (5 bases). The germline CDR1 and CDR2 sequences are MNHEY and SVGAGI. CDR3 length equals 14 residues. The chain's CDR3 is CASSYQGSGNTQYF. CDR3 in DNA: TGTGCCAGCAGTTATCAAGGGTCGGGGAACACGCAGTATTTC.

V and J are TRBV11-2 and TRBJ2-1; the D gene is possibly TRBD2 (6 bases). Germline CDR1 SGHAT, CDR2 FQNNGV. The length of the CDR3 is 16 residues. The V end was cut by 7 bases, the J end by 5 bases, with 21 bases between. Here the CDR3 reads CASNHLLARNNNEQFF. The CDR3 nucleotides are TGTGCCAGCAACCATCTCCTAGCGAGAAATAACAATGAGCAGTTCTTC.

With respect to this clonotype: A read error may be the cause here, since a much bigger clone is one base away. The CDR3 DNA reads TGTGCCAGCAGCTTAGTGGGTTATAGCTCTGTAAACACCATATATTTT. It codes for CASSLVGYSSVNTIYF. The rearrangement joins TRBV7-8 to TRBJ1-3; D not certain. Germline V CDR1 and CDR2: SGHVS, FQNEAQ. The CDR3 contains 16 residues.

Concerning this clonotype itself: A much larger clone sits a single nucleotide away, making a read error possible. The rearrangement links TRBV5-5 to TRBJ2-7, with a possible D match to TRBD2 (6 bases). In germline, CDR1 is SGHKS, CDR2 YYEKEE (reference sequence). This CDR3 has 13 amino acids. The CDR3 loop reads CANSLVGGYEQYF. CDR3 in DNA: TGTGCCAACAGCTTGGTGGGGGGCTACGAGCAGTACTTC.

This clonotype appeared a single time. An end of the junction does not agree with germline; a read error may underlie this. The chain carries TRBV11-2 and TRBJ2-1; 7 positions match TRBD1. This CDR3 region has 15 residues. The germline V gene has CDR1 SGHAT and CDR2 FQNNGV. CDR3 loop: CASSLGWDSYKEQSF. The CDR3, as DNA: TGTGCCAGCAGCCTAGGGTGGGACAGCTACAAAGAGCAGTCCTTC.

As for this clonotype: Because it lacks the conserved phenylalanine or tryptophan at the end, this CDR3 is likely a read error. The DNA is left out, because the CDR3 cannot be placed on it with certainty; the CDR3 is given as TCRdb lists it. The chain couples TRBV11-3 to TRBJ2-2; TRBD1 was called by the table and not checked on the DNA. Termini included, the CDR3 measures 16 amino acids. Germline V lookup: CDR1 SGHNT, CDR2 YENEEA. The CDR3 spells CASSGQGAAGTGELLL.

V usage is TRBV27 and J usage is TRBJ1-2; D is unclear. The CDR3 covers 13 residues. Looked up from germline, CDR1 is MNHEY and CDR2 is SMNVEV (reference sequence). Trimming took off 0 bases at V and 2 bases at J, with 4 bases between the two ends. CDR3 in DNA: TGTGCCAGCAGTTTATCGAGGAACTATGGCTACACCTTC. It codes for CASSLSRNYGYTF.

Worth noting for this clonotype: A much larger clone lies one base from this, so it may be a read error. The chain links TRBV5-4 to TRBJ2-3, with TRBD2 matching over 9 bases. Germline V CDR1 and CDR2: SGHNT, YYREEE (reference sequence). The CDR3 contains 16 residues. CDR3 amino acids: CASTLQGGRARDTHYF. The CDR3 DNA reads TGTGCCAGCACCCTGCAAGGCGGGAGGGCCAGAGATACGCATTATTTT.

This clonotype was seen only once. CDR3 amino acids: CASSQVWGTLEAQYF. In DNA, the CDR3 is TGTGCCAGCAGCCAAGTTTGGGGGACGTTGGAGGCCCAGTACTTC. This rearrangement joins TRBV4-2 to TRBJ2-5, with D perhaps TRBD1 or TRBD2 (5 bases each). CDR1 is LGHNA and CDR2 is YNFKEQ in the germline V gene. The V end lost 1 base, the J end lost 9 bases, and 18 bases lay between the germline ends. CDR3 size: 15 residues.

This clonotype has a single count. The rearrangement links TRBV4-3 to TRBJ2-1; D might be TRBD1 (6 bases). The V gene lost 3 bases and the J gene lost 8 bases, with 17 bases spanning the gap. The CDR3 is 15 amino acids. CDR1 is LGHNA, CDR2 YSLEER, per germline. In DNA form, the CDR3 reads TGCGCCAGCAGCCATGGGAGAGGGGGAGTCGATGAGCAGTTCTTC. This gives the protein CASSHGRGGVDEQFF.

CDR3 sequence (DNA): TGCAGTGCTGGGAGCGGGGGATGGTACGAGCAGTACTTC. This gives the protein CSAGSGGWYEQYF. The genes are TRBV20-1 and TRBJ2-7, with 8 bases identical to TRBD2. This CDR3 has 13 residues. With V trimmed by 5 bases and J by 4 bases, 7 bases remained unmatched. The germline V gene has CDR1 DFQATT and CDR2 SNEGSKA (reference sequence).

As for this clonotype: Germline is not matched at one junction end, which may reflect a read error. The V and J genes are TRBV6-2 or TRBV6-3 and TRBJ2-2; weak D call: TRBD2 (5 bases). Germline assignment: CDR1 MNHEY and CDR2 SVGEGT. The CDR3 contains 14 residues. DNA of the CDR3: TGTGCCAGCAATTACACGGGGAACGCCGGGGAGCGGTTTTTT. Protein product: CASNYTGNAGERFF.